A selection of T cell receptor beta chains follows, all from one sample in a study of human T cells and chemical hapten exposure. Each CDR3 protein is one row after TCRdb ran MiXCR on the RACE reads. The sample lists about 98,000 distinct CDR3 sequences, more than 10% occurring once. The sample was whole blood, taken in connection with sensitization to the hapten diphenylcyclopropenone (DPC). Receptors originate from a woman aged 55-70 years with alopecia areata. Some clones in this sample may be carry-over from other donors' samples. The CDR3 runs from the conserved cysteine through the conserved F or W. D genes are given only for firm matches. A clone size is listed for some rows: how often the clone was seen (once, few, many), or a class if it is expanded.

many,-,TRBV10-3,TRBJ1-1,TGTGCCATCAGTGGGGCCCCGTCTATTGAAGCTTTCTTT,CAISGAPSIEAFF
many,-,TRBV5-6,TRBJ1-5,TGTGCCAGCAGCTTGGGCGGGGGGGATCAGCCCCAGCATTTT,CASSLGGGDQPQHF
many,-,TRBV4-2,TRBJ1-1,TGTGCCAGCCGGCGGCAGGGGAACATGAACACTGAAGCTTTCTTT,CASRRQGNMNTEAFF
-,-,TRBV18,TRBJ1-2,TGTGCCAGCTCACCAGAACGGACTAACTATGGCTACACCTTC,CASSPERTNYGYTF
-,-,TRBV7-3,TRBJ2-3,TGTGCCAGCAGCTCGGAGGCGGATACGCAGTATTTT,CASSSEADTQYF
-,-,TRBV19,TRBJ1-2,TGTGCCAGTAGTATAGACTCCATGGGATATGGCTACACCTTC,CASSIDSMGYGYTF
-,-,TRBV7-9,TRBJ1-1,TGTGCCAGCAGCAAAACCCGGTGGGGGGACACTGAAGCTTTCTTT,CASSKTRWGDTEAFF
many,-,TRBV20-1,TRBJ1-3,TGCAGTGCTAGACAATCCGGCTCTGGAAACACCATATATTTT,CSARQSGSGNTIYF
few,TRBD2,TRBV20-1,TRBJ2-1,TGCAGTGCTAAGATTAGCGGGGGGGACTACAATGAGCAGTTCTTC,CSAKISGGDYNEQFF
many,-,TRBV18,TRBJ1-1,TGTGCCAGCTCACCGACCTACATGAACACTGAAGCTTTCTTT,CASSPTYMNTEAFF
-,-,TRBV7-3,TRBJ1-2,TGTGCCAGCAGCCCCGCTCCAGGGGCTGGTGGCTACACCTTC,CASSPAPGAGGYTF
-,-,TRBV11-2,TRBJ2-2,TGTGCCAGCAGCTTAGATCGTGGACAGAGCATGGGCGGGGAGCTGTTTTTT,CASSLDRGQSMGGELFF
many,TRBD2,TRBV20-1,TRBJ2-5,TGCAGTGCTAATACGGGACTAGCGGGGGAAGAGACCCAGTACTTC,CSANTGLAGEETQYF
many,TRBD1,TRBV2,TRBJ1-2,TGTGCCAGCAGCGGACAGGGGTCGCTTCTATTC,CASSGQGSLLF
-,-,TRBV30,TRBJ2-3,TGTGCCTGGAGTGTCCAGCACCATACGCAGTATTTT,CAWSVQHHTQYF
many,TRBD2,TRBV30,TRBJ2-1,TGTGCCTGGATTGGAGCGGGGGGGCCAGTAGGGCAGTTCTTC,CAWIGAGGPVGQFF
many,TRBD1,TRBV19,TRBJ1-5,TGTGCCAGTAGTTGGACAGGGTTTGATAGCAATCAGCCCCAGCATTTT,CASSWTGFDSNQPQHF